The T cell receptor (beta chain) described here comes from a study of T cells in localized non-small cell lung cancer. The study's findings and limits: One tumor region alone was sequenced, and heterogeneity therefore remains possible.

Measured with immunoSEQ multiplex PCR; TCRdb has only the in-frame clones, and not every one. The sample consists of some 40,000 clones, approximately 90% of them appearing once. A word on this clone: The antigen is undetermined. The junction and the germline gene differ at one end; a read error may be behind it.

CDR3 size: 13 residues. Germline-derived CDR1 and CDR2 are KGHSH and LQKENI. V and J are TRBV18 and TRBJ2-2; no reliable D call. The clonotype comes from a female donor older than 55 with stage I lung adenocarcinoma. The sequencing here drew on peripheral blood, taken before any cancer treatment. CDR3 sequence: CASSPLNPGELFF. The CDR3 nucleotides are TGTGCCAGCTCACCTTTGAACCCCGGGGAGCTGTTTTTT.